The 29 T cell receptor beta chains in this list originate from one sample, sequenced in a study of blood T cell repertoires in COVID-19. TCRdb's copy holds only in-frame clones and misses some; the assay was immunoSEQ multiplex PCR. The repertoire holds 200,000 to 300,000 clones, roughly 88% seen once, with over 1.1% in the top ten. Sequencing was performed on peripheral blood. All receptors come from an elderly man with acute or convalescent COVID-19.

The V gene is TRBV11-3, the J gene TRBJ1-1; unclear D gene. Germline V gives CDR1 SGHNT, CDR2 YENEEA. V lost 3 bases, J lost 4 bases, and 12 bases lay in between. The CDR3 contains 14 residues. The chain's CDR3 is CASSFGSGSTEAFF. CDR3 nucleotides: TGTGCCAGCAGCTTCGGATCCGGGAGCACTGAAGCTTTCTTT.

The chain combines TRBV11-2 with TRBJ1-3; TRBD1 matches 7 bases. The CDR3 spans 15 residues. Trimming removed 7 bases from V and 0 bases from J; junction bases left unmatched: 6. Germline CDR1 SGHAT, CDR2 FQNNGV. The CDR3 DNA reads TGTGCCAGCAAAAGGACAGGCCACTCTGGAAACACCATATATTTT. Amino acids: CASKRTGHSGNTIYF.

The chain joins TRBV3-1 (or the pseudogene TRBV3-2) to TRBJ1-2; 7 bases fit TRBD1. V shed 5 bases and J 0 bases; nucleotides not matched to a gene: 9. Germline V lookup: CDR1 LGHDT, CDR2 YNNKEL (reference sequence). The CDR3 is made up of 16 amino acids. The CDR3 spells CASSALTGIANYGYTF. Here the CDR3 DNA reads TGTGCCAGCAGCGCTTTGACAGGGATAGCTAACTATGGCTACACCTTC.

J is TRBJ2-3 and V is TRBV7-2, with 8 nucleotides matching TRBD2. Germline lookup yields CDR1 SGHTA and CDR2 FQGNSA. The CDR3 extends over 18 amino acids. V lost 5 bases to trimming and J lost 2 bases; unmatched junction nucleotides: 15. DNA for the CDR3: TGTGCCAGCAGCCCCCAGGTACTAGCGGCGGTTTACACAGATACGCAGTATTTT. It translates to CASSPQVLAAVYTDTQYF.

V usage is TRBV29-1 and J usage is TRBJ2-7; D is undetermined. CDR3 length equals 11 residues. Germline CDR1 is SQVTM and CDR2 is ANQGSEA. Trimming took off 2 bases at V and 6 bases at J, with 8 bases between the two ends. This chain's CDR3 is CSVELRGEQYF. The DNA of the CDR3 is TGCAGCGTTGAATTGCGAGGCGAGCAGTACTTC.

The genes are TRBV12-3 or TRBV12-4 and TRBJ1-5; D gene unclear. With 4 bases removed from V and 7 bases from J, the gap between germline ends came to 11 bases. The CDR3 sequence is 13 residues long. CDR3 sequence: CASSSAEEQPQHF. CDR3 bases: TGTGCCAGCAGTTCGGCGGAGGAACAGCCCCAGCATTTT.

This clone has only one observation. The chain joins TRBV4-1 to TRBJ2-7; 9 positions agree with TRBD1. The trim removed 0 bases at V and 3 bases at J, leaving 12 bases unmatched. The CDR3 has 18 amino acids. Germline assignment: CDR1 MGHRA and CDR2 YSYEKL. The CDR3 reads CASSQDGTGSADRYEQYF. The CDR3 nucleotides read TGCGCCAGCAGCCAAGACGGGACAGGGTCCGCAGATCGCTACGAGCAGTACTTC.

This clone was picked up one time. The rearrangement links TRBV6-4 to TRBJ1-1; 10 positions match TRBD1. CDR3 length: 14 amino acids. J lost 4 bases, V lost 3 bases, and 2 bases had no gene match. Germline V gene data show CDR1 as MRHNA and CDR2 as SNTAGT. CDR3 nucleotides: TGTGCCAGCAGTGAGGGACAGGGGAGCACTGAAGCTTTCTTT. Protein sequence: CASSEGQGSTEAFF.

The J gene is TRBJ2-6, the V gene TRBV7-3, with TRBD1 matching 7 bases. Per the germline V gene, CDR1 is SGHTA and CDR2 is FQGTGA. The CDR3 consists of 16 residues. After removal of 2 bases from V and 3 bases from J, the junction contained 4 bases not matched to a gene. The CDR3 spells CASSLLGGGGANVLTF. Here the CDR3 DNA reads TGTGCCAGCAGCTTACTAGGGGGCGGTGGGGCCAACGTCCTGACTTTC. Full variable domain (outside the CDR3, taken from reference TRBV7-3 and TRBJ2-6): GAGVSQTPSNKVTEKGKYVELRCDPISGHTALYWYRQSLGQGPEFLIYFQGTGAADDSGLPNDRFFAVRPEGSVSTLKIQRTERGDSAVYLCASSLLGGGGANVLTFGAGSRLTVL.

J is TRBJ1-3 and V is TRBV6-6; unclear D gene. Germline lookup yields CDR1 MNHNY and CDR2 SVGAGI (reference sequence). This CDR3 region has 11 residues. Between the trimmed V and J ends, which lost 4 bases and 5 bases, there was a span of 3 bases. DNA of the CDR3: TGTGCCAGCAGTTGGCGAAACACCATATATTTT. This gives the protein CASSWRNTIYF.

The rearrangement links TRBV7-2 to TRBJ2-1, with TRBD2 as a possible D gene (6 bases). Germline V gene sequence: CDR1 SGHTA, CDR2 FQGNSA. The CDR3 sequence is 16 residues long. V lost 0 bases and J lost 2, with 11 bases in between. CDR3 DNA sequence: TGTGCCAGCAGCTTAGCGTGGGAGCGGGCCTACAATGAGCAGTTCTTC. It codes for CASSLAWERAYNEQFF.

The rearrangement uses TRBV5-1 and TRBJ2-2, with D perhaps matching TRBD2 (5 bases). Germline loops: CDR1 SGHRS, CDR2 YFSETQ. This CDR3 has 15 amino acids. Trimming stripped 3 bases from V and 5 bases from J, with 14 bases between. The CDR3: CASSSGMWETGELFF. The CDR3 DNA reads TGCGCCAGCAGCTCGGGAATGTGGGAAACCGGGGAGCTGTTTTTT.

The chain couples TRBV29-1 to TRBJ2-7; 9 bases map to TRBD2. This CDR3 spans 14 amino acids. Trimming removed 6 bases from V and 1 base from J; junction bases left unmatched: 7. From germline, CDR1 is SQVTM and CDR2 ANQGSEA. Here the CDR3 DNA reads TGCAGCGTCGGTAAGCGGGGGGATTCCTACGAGCAGTACTTC. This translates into CSVGKRGDSYEQYF.

CDR3 residues: CSVGWDREAKNIQYF. CDR3 bases: TGCAGCGTTGGCTGGGACAGGGAGGCCAAAAACATTCAGTACTTC. The chain has TRBV29-1 and TRBJ2-4, with 9 bases matching TRBD1. CDR1 and CDR2 (germline): SQVTM, ANQGSEA. V dropped 4 bases and J dropped 1; count of bases not matched to a gene: 5. This CDR3 is built from 15 residues.

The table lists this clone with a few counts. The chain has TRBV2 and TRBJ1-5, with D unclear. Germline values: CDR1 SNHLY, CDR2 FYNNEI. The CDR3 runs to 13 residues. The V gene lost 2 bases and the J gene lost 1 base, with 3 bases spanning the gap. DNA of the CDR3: TGTGCCAGCAGTGAATCGAGCAATCAGCCCCAGCATTTT. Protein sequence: CASSESSNQPQHF.

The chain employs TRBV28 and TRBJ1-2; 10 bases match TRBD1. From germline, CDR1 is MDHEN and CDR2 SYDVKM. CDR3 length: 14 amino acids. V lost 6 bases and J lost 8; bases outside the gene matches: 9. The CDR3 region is CASSSGQGTKGYTF. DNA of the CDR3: TGTGCCAGCAGCTCGGGACAGGGGACGAAAGGCTACACCTTC.

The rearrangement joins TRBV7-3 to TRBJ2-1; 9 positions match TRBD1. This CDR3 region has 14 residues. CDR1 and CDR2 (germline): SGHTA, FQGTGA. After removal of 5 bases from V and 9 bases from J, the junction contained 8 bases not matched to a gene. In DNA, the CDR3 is TGTGCCAGCAGCGTCGGGACAGGGACTTTTGAGCAGTTCTTC. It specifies CASSVGTGTFEQFF. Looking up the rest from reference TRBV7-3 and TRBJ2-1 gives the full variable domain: GAGVSQTPSNKVTEKGKYVELRCDPISGHTALYWYRQSLGQGPEFLIYFQGTGAADDSGLPNDRFFAVRPEGSVSTLKIQRTERGDSAVYLCASSVGTGTFEQFFGPGTRLTVL.

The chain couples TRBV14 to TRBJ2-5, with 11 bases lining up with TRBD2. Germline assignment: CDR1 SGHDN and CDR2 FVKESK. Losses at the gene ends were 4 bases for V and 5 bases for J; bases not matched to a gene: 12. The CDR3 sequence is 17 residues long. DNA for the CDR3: TGTGCCAGCAGCCCCGGAAGGTCTAGCGGGAGGATGGAGACCCAGTACTTC. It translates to CASSPGRSSGRMETQYF. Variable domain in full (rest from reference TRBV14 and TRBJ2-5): EAGVTQFPSHSVIEKGQTVTLRCDPISGHDNLYWYRRVMGKEIKFLLHFVKESKQDESGMPNNRFLAERTGGTYSTLKVQPAELEDSGVYFCASSPGRSSGRMETQYFGPGTRLLVL.

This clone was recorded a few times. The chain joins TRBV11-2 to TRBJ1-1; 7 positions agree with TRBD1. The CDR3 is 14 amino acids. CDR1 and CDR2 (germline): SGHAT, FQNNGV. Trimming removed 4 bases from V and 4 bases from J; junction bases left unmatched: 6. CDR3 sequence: CASSSTGRSTEAFF. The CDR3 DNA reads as TGTGCCAGCAGCTCGACAGGGAGGAGCACTGAAGCTTTCTTT.

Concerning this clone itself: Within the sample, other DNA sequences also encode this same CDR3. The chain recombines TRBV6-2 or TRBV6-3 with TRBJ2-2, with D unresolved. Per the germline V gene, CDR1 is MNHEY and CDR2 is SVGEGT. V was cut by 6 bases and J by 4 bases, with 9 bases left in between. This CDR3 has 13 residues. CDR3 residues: CASSLTSTGELFF. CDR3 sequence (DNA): TGTGCCAGCAGCCTTACGAGCACCGGGGAGCTGTTTTTT.

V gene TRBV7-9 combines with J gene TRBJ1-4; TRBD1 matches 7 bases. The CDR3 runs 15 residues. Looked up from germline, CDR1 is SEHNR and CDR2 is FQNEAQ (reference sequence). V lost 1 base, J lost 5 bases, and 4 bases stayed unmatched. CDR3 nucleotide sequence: TGTGCCAGCAGCTTAGGTGGGACAGTAAATGAAAAACTGTTTTTT. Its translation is CASSLGGTVNEKLFF.

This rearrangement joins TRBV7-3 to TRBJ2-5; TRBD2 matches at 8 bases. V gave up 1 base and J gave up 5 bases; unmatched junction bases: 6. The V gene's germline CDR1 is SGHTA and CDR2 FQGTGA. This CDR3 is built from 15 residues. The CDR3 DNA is TGTGCCAGCAGCTTAAGTCGGGGGGGCCCTGAGACCCAGTACTTC. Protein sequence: CASSLSRGGPETQYF. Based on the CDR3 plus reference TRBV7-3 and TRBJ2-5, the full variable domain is GAGVSQTPSNKVTEKGKYVELRCDPISGHTALYWYRQSLGQGPEFLIYFQGTGAADDSGLPNDRFFAVRPEGSVSTLKIQRTERGDSAVYLCASSLSRGGPETQYFGPGTRLLVL.

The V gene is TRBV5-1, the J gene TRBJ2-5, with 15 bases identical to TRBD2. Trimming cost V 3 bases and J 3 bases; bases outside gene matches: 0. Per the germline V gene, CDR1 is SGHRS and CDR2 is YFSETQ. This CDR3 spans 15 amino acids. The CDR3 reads CASSWTSGGEETQYF. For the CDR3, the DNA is TGCGCCAGCAGCTGGACTAGCGGGGGGGAAGAGACCCAGTACTTC.

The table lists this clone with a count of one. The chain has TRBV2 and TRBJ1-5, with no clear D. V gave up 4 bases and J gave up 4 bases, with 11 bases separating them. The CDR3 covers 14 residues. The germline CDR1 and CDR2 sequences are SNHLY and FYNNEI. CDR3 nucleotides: TGTGCCAGCAGTGGAGGGAGGGAGAATCAGCCCCAGCATTTT. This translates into CASSGGRENQPQHF.

The CDR3 region is CASSPLPAGVYEQYF. CDR3 nucleotide sequence: TGTGCCAGCAGCCCTCTTCCAGCGGGGGTGTACGAGCAGTACTTC. V is TRBV3-1 (or the pseudogene TRBV3-2) and J is TRBJ2-7; 8 bases are shared with TRBD2. V shed 4 bases and J 4 bases; nucleotides not matched to a gene: 9. The CDR3 extends over 15 amino acids. Germline V gives CDR1 LGHDT, CDR2 YNNKEL (reference sequence).

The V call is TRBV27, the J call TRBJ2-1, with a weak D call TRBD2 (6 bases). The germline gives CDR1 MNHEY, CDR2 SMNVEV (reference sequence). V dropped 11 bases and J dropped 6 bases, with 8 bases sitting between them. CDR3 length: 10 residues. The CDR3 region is CALGGNEQFF. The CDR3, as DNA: TGTGCCCTGGGGGGCAATGAGCAGTTCTTC.

CDR3 nucleotides: TGTGCCAGCAGCTTAGAGGCCGGGACAATTTACGAGCAGTACTTC. As protein: CASSLEAGTIYEQYF. V is TRBV7-6 and J is TRBJ2-7; tentative D call: TRBD1 (6 bases). The CDR3 is 15 residues long. V was cut by 1 base and J by 4 bases, with 14 bases left in between. The germline V gene encodes CDR1 SGHVS and CDR2 FNYEAQ. Together with reference TRBV7-6 and TRBJ2-7, the CDR3 gives the full variable domain: GAGVSQSPRYKVTKRGQDVALRCDPISGHVSLYWYRQALGQGPEFLTYFNYEAQQDKSGLPNDRFSAERPEGSISTLTIQRTEQRDSAMYRCASSLEAGTIYEQYFGPGTRLTVT.

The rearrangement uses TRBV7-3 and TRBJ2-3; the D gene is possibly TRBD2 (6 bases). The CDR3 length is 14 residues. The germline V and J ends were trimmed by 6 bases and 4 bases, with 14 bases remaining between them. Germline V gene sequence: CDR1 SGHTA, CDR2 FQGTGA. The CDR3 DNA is TGTGCCAGCAGTTCAGCCTCGGGGGCAGATACGCAGTATTTT. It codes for CASSSASGADTQYF.

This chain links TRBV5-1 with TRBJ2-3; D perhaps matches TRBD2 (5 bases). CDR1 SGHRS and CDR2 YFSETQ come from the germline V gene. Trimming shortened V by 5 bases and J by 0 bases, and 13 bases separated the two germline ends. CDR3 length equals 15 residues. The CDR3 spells CASRLRETSTDTQYF. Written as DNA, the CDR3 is TGCGCCAGCAGGCTAAGGGAGACTAGCACAGATACGCAGTATTTT. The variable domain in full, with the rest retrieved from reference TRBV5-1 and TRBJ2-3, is KAGVTQTPRYLIKTRGQQVTLSCSPISGHRSVSWYQQTPGQGLQFLFEYFSETQRNKGNFPGRFSGRQFSNSRSEMNVSTLELGDSALYLCASRLRETSTDTQYFGPGTRLTVL.